Sequencing of this T cell receptor (beta chain) was carried out in a study of early T cells in non-severe SARS-CoV-2 infection. TCRdb processed the 5' RACE reads anew with MiXCR; each CDR3 protein has one entry. The sample has about 71,000 distinct CDR3 sequences, about 13% seen once. V lost 0 bases and J lost 4, with 16 bases in between. The CDR3 runs to 17 residues. Germline V CDR1 and CDR2: SEHNR, FQNEAQ (reference sequence). J is TRBJ1-3 and V is TRBV7-9, with D possibly matching TRBD1 (6 bases). The TCR was taken from an adult who was a healthcare worker with PCR-confirmed SARS-CoV-2 infection or an uninfected control (not recorded which). Sequenced material: whole blood. The chain's CDR3 is CASSLAQGMNTGNTIYF. The CDR3 coding sequence is TGTGCCAGCAGCTTAGCTCAGGGGATGAATACCGGAAACACCATATATTTT.